These 20 T cell receptor beta chains came from one sample sequenced in a study of blood T cell repertoires in COVID-19. TCRdb's table, derived via immunoSEQ multiplex PCR, lists solely in-frame clones and lacks some. The table has roughly 100,000 clones, 87% seen once. Sample: peripheral blood. These receptors came from a woman aged 45-59 years with COVID-19, enrolled during active disease.

V gene TRBV11-2 combines with J gene TRBJ2-5; TRBD1 agrees at 8 bases. After removal of 3 bases from V and 1 base from J, the junction contained 1 base not matched to a gene. This CDR3 comprises 14 residues. The germline gives CDR1 SGHAT, CDR2 FQNNGV. CDR3 bases: TGTGCCAGCAGCTTGGGGACAGGCCAAGAGACCCAGTACTTC. This encodes CASSLGTGQETQYF. The variable domain in full, with the rest retrieved from reference TRBV11-2 and TRBJ2-5, is EAGVAQSPRYKIIEKRQSVAFWCNPISGHATLYWYQQILGQGPKLLIQFQNNGVVDDSQLPKDRFSAERLKGVDSTLKIQPAKLEDSAVYLCASSLGTGQETQYFGPGTRLLVL.

The chain links TRBV19 to TRBJ2-7; D may be TRBD2 (7 bases). The germline V gene has CDR1 LNHDA and CDR2 SQIVND (reference sequence). The CDR3 runs to 15 residues. V lost 3 bases and J 0 bases, leaving 12 bases between the germline ends. The CDR3 nucleotides are TGTGCCAGTAGTATCTCGGCGGGGGCCTCCTACGAGCAGTACTTC. It codes for CASSISAGASYEQYF.

V usage is TRBV3-1 (or the pseudogene TRBV3-2) and J usage is TRBJ2-3; 9 positions agree with TRBD1. This CDR3 has 15 amino acids. CDR1 is LGHDT and CDR2 is YNNKEL in the germline V gene (reference sequence). The ends lost 2 bases at V and 6 bases at J; junction bases unmatched: 6. CDR3 amino acids: CASSQWTGEGDTQYF. CDR3 DNA: TGTGCCAGCAGCCAATGGACAGGGGAGGGCGATACGCAGTATTTT.

The chain carries TRBV28 and TRBJ1-4, with 8 nucleotides matching TRBD1. Germline trimming cut 8 bases from V and 0 bases from J; bases unmatched to any gene: 11. This CDR3 is 17 amino acids long. Germline V gene sequence: CDR1 MDHEN, CDR2 SYDVKM. The chain's CDR3 is CASRRDRPSSTNEKLFF. The CDR3 DNA reads as TGTGCCAGCCGCCGGGACAGGCCTTCCTCAACTAATGAAAAACTGTTTTTT. The full variable domain, its missing parts supplied by reference TRBV28 and TRBJ1-4, is DVKVTQSSRYLVKRTGEKVFLECVQDMDHENMFWYRQDPGLGLRLIYFSYDVKMKEKGDIPEGYSVSREKKERFSLILESASTNQTSMYLCASRRDRPSSTNEKLFFGSGTQLSVL.

This rearrangement joins TRBV30 to TRBJ1-6; D remains ambiguous. Looked up from germline, CDR1 is GTSNPN and CDR2 is SVGIG (reference sequence). Trimming took 2 bases from V and 0 from J, leaving 8 bases between them. CDR3 size: 15 residues. The CDR3: CAWSLPSSYNSPLHF. The CDR3 DNA follows: TGTGCCTGGAGTCTGCCGAGCTCCTATAATTCACCCCTCCACTTT.

V gene TRBV9 combines with J gene TRBJ2-1; D is perhaps TRBD1 (5 bases). Trimming pared 1 base from V and 0 bases from J, leaving 14 bases between. Germline V CDR1 and CDR2: SGDLS, YYNGEE. CDR3 length: 17 residues. Here the CDR3 DNA reads TGTGCCAGCAGCGTACTCCCTTTCCAGGGCTCCTACAATGAGCAGTTCTTC. It encodes CASSVLPFQGSYNEQFF.

The chain has TRBV19 and TRBJ2-3; 11 bases are a match to TRBD2. The CDR3 extends over 16 amino acids. V gave up 6 bases and J gave up 5 bases; unmatched junction bases: 10. The V gene's germline CDR1 is LNHDA and CDR2 SQIVND (reference sequence). As DNA, the CDR3 is TGTGCCAGTAGCCAGGGGACTAGCGGACCAAGAGATACGCAGTATTTT. This encodes CASSQGTSGPRDTQYF.

The chain couples TRBV2 to TRBJ2-7; 11 bases agree with TRBD2. Germline lookup yields CDR1 SNHLY and CDR2 FYNNEI. The CDR3 sequence is 16 residues long. V shed 6 bases and J 2 bases; nucleotides not matched to a gene: 9. The CDR3 region is CASRRSGGAEAYEQYF. The CDR3 region has the DNA TGTGCCAGCAGACGTAGCGGGGGGGCCGAGGCCTACGAGCAGTACTTC.

This chain connects TRBV29-1 to TRBJ2-4; D remains ambiguous. CDR1 and CDR2 (germline): SQVTM, ANQGSEA. The CDR3 runs to 11 residues. Trimming removed 6 bases from V and 8 bases from J, with 11 bases in between. This chain's CDR3 is CSVATGDIQYF. The CDR3, as DNA: TGCAGCGTGGCGACGGGTGACATTCAGTACTTC.

CDR3 sequence (DNA): TGTGTCAGAAGCTTATCCCTCGGAGTCTATAATGAAAAACTGTTTTTT. Translating gives CVRSLSLGVYNEKLFF. The chain joins TRBV7-5 to TRBJ1-4. TRBV7-5 is an annotated pseudogene. The CDR3 consists of 16 residues.

The gene calls are TRBV6-5 and TRBJ1-1, with D unclear. Per the germline V gene, CDR1 is MNHEY and CDR2 is SVGAGI. The ends were cut back, 7 bases at V and 0 bases at J, with 12 bases in the middle. The CDR3 totals 14 residues. The CDR3 DNA reads TGTGCCAGCACCTACGGGTCCATGAACACTGAAGCTTTCTTT. The encoded protein is CASTYGSMNTEAFF.

The chain joins TRBV28 to TRBJ2-5, with a weak D call TRBD1 (5 bases). CDR3 length: 14 residues. The V end lost 6 bases, the J end lost 1 base, and 12 bases lay between the germline ends. Germline V CDR1 and CDR2: MDHEN, SYDVKM. The CDR3 loop is CASSQWTTQETQYF. Written as DNA, the CDR3 is TGTGCCAGCAGCCAGTGGACAACCCAAGAGACCCAGTACTTC. The full variable domain, its missing parts supplied by reference TRBV28 and TRBJ2-5, is DVKVTQSSRYLVKRTGEKVFLECVQDMDHENMFWYRQDPGLGLRLIYFSYDVKMKEKGDIPEGYSVSREKKERFSLILESASTNQTSMYLCASSQWTTQETQYFGPGTRLLVL.

This clone was seen once. V is TRBV7-2 and J is TRBJ1-5; no clear D. Germline CDR1 SGHTA, CDR2 FQGNSA. This CDR3 contains 13 residues. V was cut by 1 base and J by 5 bases, with 6 bases left in between. The CDR3 spells CASSLDRYQPQHF. The CDR3 DNA reads as TGTGCCAGCAGCTTAGACAGATATCAGCCCCAGCATTTT.

V gene TRBV18 combines with J gene TRBJ1-1; D call uncertain. V was shortened by 4 bases and J by 0 bases, with 9 bases between the two germline ends. The CDR3 has 14 amino acids. Germline V gene lookup returns CDR1 KGHSH and CDR2 LQKENI. The chain's CDR3 is CASSRHNLNTEAFF. The CDR3 DNA sequence: TGTGCCAGCTCACGCCACAATCTGAACACTGAAGCTTTCTTT.

The chain links TRBV7-6 to TRBJ2-5; TRBD1 matches 9 bases. The germline gives CDR1 SGHVS, CDR2 FNYEAQ. V shed 4 bases, J shed 4 bases, and the junction held 7 bases outside the gene matches. CDR3 length: 15 residues. The CDR3 bases are TGTGCCAGCAGCTCGGGACAGGGAGTACGAGAGACCCAGTACTTC. Translated, it gives CASSSGQGVRETQYF.

The rearrangement links TRBV19 to TRBJ2-1; tentative D call: TRBD2 (7 bases). V shed 7 bases and J shed 2 bases, with 18 bases lying between them. The CDR3 consists of 16 residues. Germline lookup yields CDR1 LNHDA and CDR2 SQIVND (reference sequence). The CDR3 bases are TGTGCCAGTACCCCAAGGGGGGGGGCCGCCTACAATGAGCAGTTCTTC. Translation gives CASTPRGGAAYNEQFF.

The rearrangement links TRBV12-5 to TRBJ1-6; TRBD1 aligns across 7 bases. After removal of 5 bases from V and 8 bases from J, the junction contained 9 bases not matched to a gene. Per germline, CDR1 LGHNT and CDR2 FRNRAP. This CDR3 has 15 residues. CDR3 sequence: CASGTDRLGHSPLHF. DNA for the CDR3: TGTGCTAGTGGTACGGACAGGTTGGGGCATTCACCCCTCCACTTT.

The CDR3 reads CASSTPGVMNTEAFF. Written as DNA, the CDR3 is TGTGCCAGCAGTACTCCCGGGGTGATGAACACTGAAGCTTTCTTT. The gene calls are TRBV25-1 and TRBJ1-1, with D unresolved. This CDR3 has 15 residues. V was cut by 5 bases and J by 0 bases, with 13 bases left in between. The germline V gene has CDR1 MGHDK and CDR2 SYGVNS.

CDR3: CASTPGQVGNTIYF. The CDR3 DNA follows: TGTGCCAGTACCCCGGGACAGGTTGGAAACACCATATATTTT. The chain is built from TRBV19 and TRBJ1-3, with TRBD1 matching 8 bases. V dropped 7 bases and J dropped 3; count of bases not matched to a gene: 5. The V gene's germline CDR1 is LNHDA and CDR2 SQIVND (reference sequence). This CDR3 comprises 14 residues.

This chain links TRBV29-1 with TRBJ1-2; 7 positions agree with TRBD1. The CDR3 runs 12 residues. Germline V lookup: CDR1 SQVTM, CDR2 ANQGSEA. The ends lost 5 bases at V and 8 bases at J; junction bases unmatched: 8. The CDR3 DNA is TGCAGCGTTTCGGGAGACAGGGTAGGCTACACCTTC. Its protein product is CSVSGDRVGYTF.